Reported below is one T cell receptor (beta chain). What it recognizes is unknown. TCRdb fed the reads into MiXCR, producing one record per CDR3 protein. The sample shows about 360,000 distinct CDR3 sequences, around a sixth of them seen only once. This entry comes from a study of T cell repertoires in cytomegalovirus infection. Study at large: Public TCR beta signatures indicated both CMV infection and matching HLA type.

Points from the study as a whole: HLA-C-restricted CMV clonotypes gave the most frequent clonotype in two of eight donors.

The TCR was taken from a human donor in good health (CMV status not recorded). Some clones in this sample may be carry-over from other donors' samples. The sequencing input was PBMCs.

The CDR3: CSAHPPRAVNTEAFF. The CDR3 bases are TGCAGTGCCCATCCCCCGCGTGCGGTGAACACTGAAGCTTTCTTT. V is TRBV20-1 and J is TRBJ1-1; D not certain. Trimming took 6 bases from V and 0 from J, leaving 17 bases between them. CDR3 size: 15 residues. The germline V gene has CDR1 DFQATT and CDR2 SNEGSKA (reference sequence).